The clone carrying this T cell receptor beta chain has more than one count but fewer than ten. These data are taken from a study of early T cells in non-severe SARS-CoV-2 infection. TCRdb reanalysed the 5' RACE reads using MiXCR and keeps one entry per CDR3 protein. The sample contains about 64,000 distinct CDR3 sequences, 7% to 9.5% of which appear only once. Trimming at V came to 4 bases and at J to 0 bases, leaving 3 bases not matched to a gene. The CDR3 is 13 residues long. The germline V gene has CDR1 DFQATT and CDR2 SNEGSKA (reference sequence). The sequencing used whole blood, collected at baseline. The TCR originated in an adult who was a healthcare worker with PCR-confirmed SARS-CoV-2 infection or an uninfected control (not recorded which). The gene calls are TRBV20-1 and TRBJ2-7; TRBD1 matches 7 bases. For the CDR3, the DNA is TGCAGTGCTACCGGACAGGTCTCCTACGAGCAGTACTTC. Its translation is CSATGQVSYEQYF.